These 32 T cell receptor beta chains share one sample of origin, sequenced in a study of beta chain features in type 1 diabetes. Points from the study as a whole: The study found moderately but significantly shorter TCRB CDR3s in all four CD4+ subsets of Type 1 diabetes patients.

The authors reverse transcribed all of the isolated RNA, so sequencing captured expressed TCRB transcripts. Profiled with immunoSEQ multiplex PCR; TCRdb holds only in-frame clones, not every one. Seen here are 150,000 to 200,000 clones, 50% to 70% observed once, and the top ten hold under 0.1%. Antigens of these TCRs are unknown. The sample taken for sequencing was naive CD4+ T cells from blood. These receptors came from a man younger than 45 with type 1 diabetes.

This chain joins TRBV7-8 and TRBJ1-2; D unclear. Germline CDR1 SGHVS, CDR2 FQNEAQ. Between the trimmed V and J ends, which lost 5 bases and 0 bases, there was a span of 4 bases. The CDR3 consists of 12 residues. Here the CDR3 reads CASSQTNYGYTF. The CDR3 nucleotides are TGTGCCAGCAGCCAAACTAACTATGGCTACACCTTC.

The chain carries TRBV4-3 and TRBJ2-3, with D possibly called TRBD1 or TRBD2 (6 bases each). With 1 base removed from V and 6 bases from J, the gap between germline ends came to 11 bases. There are 14 residues in the CDR3. Germline lookup yields CDR1 LGHNA and CDR2 YSLEER. This chain's CDR3 is CASSQGWGADTQYF. For the CDR3, the DNA is TGCGCCAGCAGCCAAGGGTGGGGGGCCGATACGCAGTATTTT.

The genes are TRBV7-6 and TRBJ2-5; tentative D call: TRBD2 (5 bases). The V gene lost 5 bases and the J gene lost 2 bases, with 12 bases spanning the gap. There are 14 residues in the CDR3. Germline CDR1 reads SGHVS; CDR2 reads FNYEAQ. CDR3 in amino acids: CASSRDPGQETQYF. CDR3 nucleotides: TGTGCCAGCAGCCGAGATCCGGGACAAGAGACCCAGTACTTC.

V usage is TRBV30 and J usage is TRBJ2-2; D is possibly TRBD1 (6 bases). In germline, CDR1 is GTSNPN, CDR2 SVGIG (reference sequence). This CDR3 comprises 13 residues. Trimming stripped 5 bases from V and 8 bases from J, with 15 bases between. The CDR3 DNA reads TGTGCCTGGTTCTTTAGGGGGAATGGGGAGCTGTTTTTT. This sequence encodes CAWFFRGNGELFF.

This clone was counted a few times. This chain links TRBV29-1 with TRBJ2-3; the match to TRBD2 covers 8 bases. This CDR3 comprises 14 residues. V dropped 1 base and J dropped 6; count of bases not matched to a gene: 6. Germline V gene data show CDR1 as SQVTM and CDR2 as ANQGSEA. The CDR3: CSVEGTSRIDTQYF. The CDR3 region has the DNA TGCAGCGTTGAAGGGACTAGCAGAATCGATACGCAGTATTTT.

This chain links TRBV7-2 with TRBJ1-2; 7 bases align to TRBD1. V trimming: 6 bases; J trimming: 3 bases; junction bases outside the gene matches: 4. The CDR3 contains 13 residues. Germline V gene data show CDR1 as SGHTA and CDR2 as FQGNSA. The CDR3 DNA sequence: TGTGCCAGCAGTTTTCAGGGGGACTATGGCTACACCTTC. This sequence encodes CASSFQGDYGYTF. Based on the CDR3 plus reference TRBV7-2 and TRBJ1-2, the full variable domain is GAGVSQSPSNKVTEKGKDVELRCDPISGHTALYWYRQSLGQGLEFLIYFQGNSAPDKSGLPSDRFSAERTGGSVSTLTIQRTQQEDSAVYLCASSFQGDYGYTFGSGTRLTVV.

The rearrangement links TRBV7-6 to TRBJ2-5; no clear D gene. Deletions cut 0 bases from V and 2 bases from J, with 7 bases between. Germline assignment: CDR1 SGHVS and CDR2 FNYEAQ. The CDR3 runs 14 residues. CDR3: CASSLAGLQETQYF. The CDR3 nucleotides are TGTGCCAGCAGCTTAGCAGGTCTACAAGAGACCCAGTACTTC.

The genes are TRBV29-1 and TRBJ2-7; weak D call: TRBD2 (5 bases). Germline CDR1 is SQVTM and CDR2 is ANQGSEA. The CDR3 length is 12 residues. V was shortened by 6 bases and J by 3 bases, with 12 bases between the two germline ends. The DNA for the CDR3 is TGCAGCGTGATGGCAGGACTCTACGAGCAGTACTTC. Its translation is CSVMAGLYEQYF.

The gene calls are TRBV7-9 and TRBJ2-7; no firm D call. The germline V gene encodes CDR1 SEHNR and CDR2 FQNEAQ (reference sequence). CDR3 length: 13 residues. The V gene lost 5 bases and the J gene lost 2 bases, with 10 bases spanning the gap. The DNA of the CDR3 is TGTGCCAGCAGCACACGCGGCACCTACGAGCAGTACTTC. Protein sequence: CASSTRGTYEQYF.

Only one count was recorded for this clone. V is TRBV29-1 and J is TRBJ2-3, with 9 bases matching TRBD2. J gave up 0 bases and V 5 bases, and 9 bases lay outside the gene matches. Germline assignment: CDR1 SQVTM and CDR2 ANQGSEA. The CDR3 runs to 16 residues. The DNA of the CDR3 is TGCAGCGTTAGGCTAGCGGGGACCACTAGCACAGATACGCAGTATTTT. Translating it yields CSVRLAGTTSTDTQYF.

The chain employs TRBV7-2 and TRBJ2-5; a possible D gene is TRBD1 (5 bases). Trimming removed 5 bases at V and 5 bases at J, with 15 bases between. Germline V gene sequence: CDR1 SGHTA, CDR2 FQGNSA. The CDR3 covers 14 residues. The CDR3 loop is CASSQGNGWETQYF. DNA for the CDR3: TGTGCCAGCAGCCAGGGAAACGGGTGGGAGACCCAGTACTTC.

This rearrangement joins TRBV4-1 to TRBJ2-1, with D perhaps matching TRBD1 or TRBD2 (6 bases each). The CDR3 totals 14 residues. V lost 4 bases and J lost 8, with 15 bases in between. The germline V gene has CDR1 MGHRA and CDR2 YSYEKL. The CDR3: CASSLNREVDEQFF. In DNA form, the CDR3 reads TGCGCCAGCAGCCTAAACAGGGAGGTAGATGAGCAGTTCTTC.

Here the CDR3 reads CSVGRTGGYNEQFF. Here the CDR3 DNA reads TGCAGCGTCGGGAGGACAGGGGGATACAATGAGCAGTTCTTC. The chain carries TRBV29-1 and TRBJ2-1; 10 bases are shared with TRBD1. V was clipped by 6 bases and J by 4 bases; unmatched bases: 6. The germline CDR1 and CDR2 sequences are SQVTM and ANQGSEA. This CDR3 spans 14 amino acids.

The chain uses TRBV5-1 and TRBJ2-5; no clear D gene. The germline gives CDR1 SGHRS, CDR2 YFSETQ. The CDR3 is 16 residues long. V lost 6 bases to trimming and J lost 3 bases, with 21 bases between them. CDR3 sequence reads: CASTPSSRSGKETQYF. The CDR3 bases are TGCGCCAGCACCCCATCCTCTAGGAGTGGCAAAGAGACCCAGTACTTC.

V gene TRBV30 combines with J gene TRBJ2-5; D unresolved. The CDR3 contains 13 residues. V was trimmed by 3 bases and J by 11 bases, leaving 19 bases between them. Per germline, CDR1 GTSNPN and CDR2 SVGIG (reference sequence). The CDR3, as DNA: TGTGCCTGGAGCGGAGACTCCTCAGTAGTGCAGTACTTC. The encoded protein is CAWSGDSSVVQYF.

This rearrangement joins TRBV18 to TRBJ2-5; D gene unclear. Looked up from germline, CDR1 is KGHSH and CDR2 is LQKENI. V was cut by 6 bases and J by 3 bases, with 8 bases left in between. The CDR3 length is 12 residues. The CDR3 loop reads CASSYNKETQYF. The DNA of the CDR3 is TGTGCCAGCTCCTACAACAAAGAGACCCAGTACTTC.

This chain joins TRBV2 and TRBJ2-5, with TRBD2 matching 12 bases. The V segment lost 4 bases and the J segment 2 bases; nucleotides outside the gene matches: 5. Germline CDR1 is SNHLY and CDR2 is FYNNEI. CDR3 length: 16 residues. The CDR3: CASSGGLAGRQETQYF. The CDR3 DNA is TGTGCCAGCAGTGGAGGACTAGCGGGGAGACAAGAGACCCAGTACTTC.

Only a few counts were recorded for this clone. The V call is TRBV4-3, the J call TRBJ1-4, with D perhaps TRBD1 (5 bases). The CDR3 loop spans 16 amino acids. Per the germline V gene, CDR1 is LGHNA and CDR2 is YSLEER. With 0 bases removed from V and 5 bases from J, the gap between germline ends came to 13 bases. CDR3 DNA: TGCGCCAGCAGCCAAGAACTCTGGGGCAGGAATGAAAAACTGTTTTTT. Translating gives CASSQELWGRNEKLFF.

The chain is built from TRBV10-3 and TRBJ2-6; D remains ambiguous. There are 16 residues in the CDR3. Trimming removed 8 bases from V and 0 bases from J, with 14 bases in between. Per the germline V gene, CDR1 is ENHRY and CDR2 is SYGVKD. The CDR3 nucleotides are TGTGCCATCGGGCCCAGTCAAGCCTCTGGGGCCAACGTCCTGACTTTC. Translating gives CAIGPSQASGANVLTF.

This clone has a handful of counts. The V gene is TRBV27, the J gene TRBJ2-6; TRBD1 matches 9 bases. After removal of 5 bases from V and 3 bases from J, the junction contained 5 bases not matched to a gene. From germline, CDR1 is MNHEY and CDR2 SMNVEV (reference sequence). This CDR3 has 16 amino acids. The DNA of the CDR3 is TGTGCCAGCAGTCTACAGGGGGCCAGTGGGGCCAACGTCCTGACTTTC. Its translation is CASSLQGASGANVLTF.

The chain employs TRBV23-1 and TRBJ1-2; unclear D gene. TRBV23-1 qualifies as an ORF whose function is uncertain. The ends were cut back, 2 bases at V and 2 bases at J, with 15 bases in the middle. CDR3 length equals 16 residues. CDR3 DNA: TGCGCCAGCAGTCAACCGGATACGACAATGAACTATGGCTACACCTTC. Protein product: CASSQPDTTMNYGYTF.

About this clone itself: One end of the junction is discordant with germline, which a read error may explain. This sequence joins TRBV4-3 and TRBJ2-2; the D gene is possibly TRBD2 (5 bases). Germline V gives CDR1 LGHNA, CDR2 YSLEER. The CDR3 runs to 15 residues. This chain's CDR3 is CASSQDVWMAGELVF. DNA of the CDR3: TGCGCCAGCAGCCAAGATGTATGGATGGCCGGGGAGCTGGTTTTT.

The genes are TRBV7-9 and TRBJ2-3, with D perhaps TRBD1 (5 bases). This CDR3 comprises 13 residues. V was cut by 6 bases and J by 6 bases, with 13 bases left in between. Germline-derived CDR1 and CDR2 are SEHNR and FQNEAQ (reference sequence). CDR3 protein: CASSSQGADTQYF. The CDR3 DNA sequence: TGTGCCAGCAGTTCACAAGGGGCTGATACGCAGTATTTT.

The chain links TRBV30 to TRBJ1-5; unclear D gene. CDR3 length equals 13 residues. V was clipped by 5 bases and J by 1 base, with 9 bases between them. Germline lookup yields CDR1 GTSNPN and CDR2 SVGIG (reference sequence). The CDR3 here is CAWGRLSNQPQHF. The CDR3 DNA is TGTGCCTGGGGACGCCTAAGCAATCAGCCCCAGCATTTT.

The J gene is TRBJ2-5, the V gene TRBV29-1, with a tentative D call TRBD1 (6 bases). The ends were cut back, 3 bases at V and 2 bases at J, with 10 bases in the middle. CDR1 and CDR2 (germline): SQVTM, ANQGSEA. There are 13 residues in the CDR3. The CDR3 protein is CSVERQEQETQYF. The CDR3 region has the DNA TGCAGCGTTGAGAGACAGGAACAAGAGACCCAGTACTTC. The full variable domain, completed using reference TRBV29-1 and TRBJ2-5, is SAVISQKPSRDICQRGTSLTIQCQVDSQVTMMFWYRQQPGQSLTLIATANQGSEATYESGFVIDKFPISRPNLTFSTLTVSNMSPEDSSIYLCSVERQEQETQYFGPGTRLLVL.

The chain employs TRBV7-2 and TRBJ2-7, with D perhaps TRBD1 (6 bases). Trimming stripped 8 bases from V and 2 bases from J, with 19 bases between. This CDR3 comprises 15 residues. The germline V gene encodes CDR1 SGHTA and CDR2 FQGNSA. The CDR3 region has the DNA TGTGCCAGCGGAAATGGGGGCTCCGGTACCTACGAGCAGTACTTC. It translates to CASGNGGSGTYEQYF. The entire variable domain, with the rest obtained from reference TRBV7-2 and TRBJ2-7, is as follows: GAGVSQSPSNKVTEKGKDVELRCDPISGHTALYWYRQSLGQGLEFLIYFQGNSAPDKSGLPSDRFSAERTGGSVSTLTIQRTQQEDSAVYLCASGNGGSGTYEQYFGPGTRLTVT.

The chain is built from TRBV9 and TRBJ2-2; D unresolved. Trimming left V 1 base short and J 4 bases short, with 8 bases between. The CDR3 extends over 14 amino acids. CDR1 and CDR2 (germline): SGDLS, YYNGEE. The CDR3 loop reads CASSVTGSTGELFF. The CDR3 bases are TGTGCCAGCAGCGTAACTGGAAGCACCGGGGAGCTGTTTTTT.

V usage is TRBV9 and J usage is TRBJ1-2, with D possibly being TRBD1 (6 bases). The CDR3 contains 15 residues. Trimming left V 3 bases short and J 4 bases short, with 16 bases between. Germline CDR1 is SGDLS and CDR2 is YYNGEE. The CDR3 sequence is CASSGYRAIGYGYTF. The CDR3 region has the DNA TGTGCCAGCAGCGGATACAGGGCTATCGGCTATGGCTACACCTTC.

This clone was observed a few times. V gene TRBV4-1 combines with J gene TRBJ2-3, with 8 nucleotides matching TRBD1. V trimming: 0 bases; J trimming: 1 base; junction bases outside the gene matches: 6. The germline CDR1 and CDR2 sequences are MGHRA and YSYEKL. This CDR3 has 17 residues. CDR3 loop: CASSQDQPGGRTDTQYF. The CDR3 nucleotides are TGCGCCAGCAGCCAAGATCAGCCAGGGGGCCGCACAGATACGCAGTATTTT.

The chain carries TRBV7-2 and TRBJ2-2, with D perhaps given as TRBD1 or TRBD2 (6 bases each). The CDR3 runs to 16 residues. Germline-derived CDR1 and CDR2 are SGHTA and FQGNSA. Trimming pared 6 bases from V and 4 bases from J, leaving 18 bases between. CDR3 amino acids: CASSPKGGSSTGELFF. The CDR3 DNA reads as TGTGCCAGCAGTCCCAAGGGGGGCTCGAGCACCGGGGAGCTGTTTTTT. Using reference TRBV7-2 and TRBJ2-2 for the parts outside the CDR3, the full variable domain is GAGVSQSPSNKVTEKGKDVELRCDPISGHTALYWYRQSLGQGLEFLIYFQGNSAPDKSGLPSDRFSAERTGGSVSTLTIQRTQQEDSAVYLCASSPKGGSSTGELFFGEGSRLTVL.

V usage is TRBV10-3 and J usage is TRBJ2-7; D is ambiguous. Germline V CDR1 and CDR2: ENHRY, SYGVKD. This CDR3 contains 14 residues. Trimming left V 0 bases short and J 0 bases short, with 6 bases between. The CDR3 sequence is CAISESLVSYEQYF. CDR3 sequence (DNA): TGTGCCATCAGTGAGTCCTTGGTCTCCTACGAGCAGTACTTC.

This clone was seen once. CDR3 coding DNA: TGTGCCAGCAGTTACACCGGGTCCTATGGCTACACCTTC. Its translation is CASSYTGSYGYTF. The gene calls are TRBV6-5 and TRBJ1-2; D is unclear. The CDR3 loop spans 13 amino acids. V lost 2 bases and J 4 bases, leaving 8 bases between the germline ends. Germline V gene sequence: CDR1 MNHEY, CDR2 SVGAGI.